This T cell receptor beta chain was captured by sequencing in a study of blood T cell repertoires in COVID-19. For the study at large: Acute and convalescent COVID-19 specimens originated in the United States, Italy and Spain. Sample material is recorded as cDNA or gDNA derived from T cells, B-cell-depleted T cells, or PBMCs.

In the original workflow: Researchers report that nucleated cell counts were estimated from reference gene primer amplification. Profiled with immunoSEQ multiplex PCR; TCRdb holds only in-frame clones, not every one. V and J calls and clone size are as listed in that table; D and trimming were resolved from the DNA. The sample carries 120,000 to 150,000 clones, approximately 79% recorded once. V was trimmed by 1 base and J by 6 bases, leaving 14 bases between them. The germline gives CDR1 SGHRS, CDR2 YFSETQ. The CDR3 sequence is 15 residues long. The sample comprised peripheral blood. This clonotype was obtained from a man in his 60s with acute or convalescent COVID-19. The genes are TRBV5-1 and TRBJ1-3, with D perhaps TRBD1 (6 bases). CDR3 sequence reads: CASSLTGQNINTIYF. CDR3 bases: TGCGCCAGCAGCTTGACGGGACAAAATATAAACACCATATATTTT.